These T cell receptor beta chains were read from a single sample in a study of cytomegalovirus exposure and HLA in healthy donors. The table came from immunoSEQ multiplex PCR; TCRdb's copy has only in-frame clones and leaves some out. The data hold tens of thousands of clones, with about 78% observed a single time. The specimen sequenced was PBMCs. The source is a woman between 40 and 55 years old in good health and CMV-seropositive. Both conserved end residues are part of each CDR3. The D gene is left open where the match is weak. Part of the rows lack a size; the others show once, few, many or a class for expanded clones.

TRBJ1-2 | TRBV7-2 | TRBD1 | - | CASSLVGQTGGNYGYTF | TGTGCCAGCAGCTTAGTTGGGCAAACAGGGGGGAACTATGGCTACACCTTC
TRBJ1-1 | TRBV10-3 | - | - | CAISDQWGGTEAFF | TGTGCCATCAGTGATCAGTGGGGGGGCACTGAAGCTTTCTTT
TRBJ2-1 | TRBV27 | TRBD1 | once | CASGKRQGVSYNEQFF | TGTGCCAGCGGGAAGAGACAGGGTGTGAGCTACAATGAGCAGTTCTTC
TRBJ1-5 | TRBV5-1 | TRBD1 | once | CASRVTGAADQPQHF | TGCGCCAGCAGGGTGACAGGGGCCGCTGATCAGCCCCAGCATTTT
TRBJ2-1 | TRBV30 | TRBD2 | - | CAWSAASGGAHYDEQFF | TGTGCCTGGAGCGCTGCTAGCGGGGGGGCTCATTATGATGAGCAGTTCTTC
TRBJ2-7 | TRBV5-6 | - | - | CASSFTQAYEQYF | TGTGCCAGCAGCTTTACCCAGGCATACGAGCAGTACTTC
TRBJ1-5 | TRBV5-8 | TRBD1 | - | CASSPDRGNQPQHF | TGTGCCAGCAGCCCGGACAGGGGTAATCAGCCCCAGCATTTT
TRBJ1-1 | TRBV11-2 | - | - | CASSYGGGRGSAFF | TGTGCCAGCAGCTATGGGGGGGGGCGCGGGTCAGCTTTCTTT
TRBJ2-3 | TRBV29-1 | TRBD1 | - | CSVDRGWTDTQYF | TGCAGCGTCGACAGGGGATGGACAGATACGCAGTATTTT
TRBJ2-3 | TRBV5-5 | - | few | CASVSRTDTQYF | TGTGCCAGCGTATCCCGCACAGATACGCAGTATTTT
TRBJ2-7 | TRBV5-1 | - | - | CASSLEGRPYEQYF | TGCGCCAGCAGCTTGGAAGGGAGACCCTACGAGCAGTACTTC
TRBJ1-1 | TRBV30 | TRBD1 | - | CAWSAGQGGAFF | TGTGCCTGGAGTGCAGGACAGGGTGGAGCTTTCTTT
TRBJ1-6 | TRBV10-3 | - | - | CAISVSSSSYNSPLHF | TGTGCCATCAGTGTTAGCAGCAGCTCCTATAATTCACCCCTCCACTTT
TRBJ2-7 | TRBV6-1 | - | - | CASSWTAGLNAEQYF | TGTGCCAGCAGTTGGACAGCGGGACTAAACGCCGAGCAGTACTTC
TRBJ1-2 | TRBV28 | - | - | CASGGGGSYGYTF | TGTGCCAGCGGGGGGGGAGGATCCTATGGCTACACCTTC
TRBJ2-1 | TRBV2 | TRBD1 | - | CASSAGTGGSDEQFF | TGTGCCAGCAGTGCCGGGACAGGGGGTTCGGATGAGCAGTTCTTC
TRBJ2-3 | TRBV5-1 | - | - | CASSSLPTDTQYF | TGCGCCAGCAGCTCCCTCCCCACAGATACGCAGTATTTT
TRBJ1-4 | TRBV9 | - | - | CASSVGQAPNEKLFF | TGTGCCAGCAGCGTAGGGCAGGCGCCCAATGAAAAACTGTTTTTT
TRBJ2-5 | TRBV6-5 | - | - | CASSRGTRETQYF | TGTGCCAGCAGTAGGGGTACACGTGAGACCCAGTACTTC
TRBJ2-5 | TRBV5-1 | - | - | CASRPGVEETQYF | TGCGCCAGCAGACCGGGAGTGGAAGAGACCCAGTACTTC
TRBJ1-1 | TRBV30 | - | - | CAWTSAGRMIGTEAFF | TGTGCCTGGACATCCGCGGGAAGGATGATAGGCACTGAAGCTTTCTTT
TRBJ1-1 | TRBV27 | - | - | CASSSPTPTEVGTEAFF | TGTGCCAGCAGTTCCCCCACCCCGACAGAGGTCGGCACTGAAGCTTTCTTT
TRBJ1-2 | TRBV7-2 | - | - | CASSLDIGSERSWGYTF | TGTGCCAGCAGCTTAGATATCGGGTCAGAGAGATCTTGGGGCTACACCTTC
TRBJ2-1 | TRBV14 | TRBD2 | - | CASSQLAGGLVDEQFF | TGTGCCAGCAGCCAGTTAGCGGGGGGGCTTGTAGATGAGCAGTTCTTC
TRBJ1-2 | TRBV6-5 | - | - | CASSLQPTVNYGYTF | TGTGCCAGCAGTTTACAGCCGACAGTTAACTATGGCTACACCTTC
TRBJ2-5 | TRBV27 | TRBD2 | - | CASSLLAGGPLETQYF | TGTGCCAGCAGTCTCCTAGCGGGGGGGCCTTTAGAGACCCAGTACTTC
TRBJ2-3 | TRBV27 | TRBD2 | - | CASSFLAGAVDTQYF | TGTGCCAGCAGTTTTCTAGCGGGGGCCGTAGATACGCAGTATTTT